These 16 T cell receptor beta chains originate from one sample sequenced in a study of T cell responses to AZD1222 COVID-19 vaccine. This table comes from immunoSEQ multiplex PCR, and its TCRdb copy is limited to in-frame clones, with some not included. The sample includes about 120,000 clones, 80% to 90% of them seen just once. The specimen was peripheral blood, collected on day 0 of AZD1222 vaccination. The receptors here all came from an adult in good health.

The chain is built from TRBV24-1 and TRBJ2-5, with 7 positions matching TRBD1. CDR3 length: 16 amino acids. V was pared by 2 bases and J by 1 base, with 6 bases of the junction left unmatched. Germline lookup yields CDR1 KGHDR and CDR2 SFDVKD. The CDR3 DNA follows: TGTGCCACCAGTGATTCACCTGGGACAGCCCAAGAGACCCAGTACTTC. Translation: CATSDSPGTAQETQYF.

The V call is TRBV6-5, the J call TRBJ1-4; D gene uncertain. The germline V and J ends were trimmed by 3 bases and 0 bases, with 11 bases remaining between them. Germline CDR1 and CDR2: MNHEY and SVGAGI. CDR3 size: 16 residues. This CDR3 is CASSYEGFATNEKLFF. CDR3 coding DNA: TGTGCCAGCAGTTATGAAGGATTTGCAACTAATGAAAAACTGTTTTTT.

This sequence joins TRBV7-9 and TRBJ1-6, with D uncertain. Trimming pared 5 bases from V and 7 bases from J, leaving 12 bases between. There are 14 residues in the CDR3. The germline CDR1 and CDR2 sequences are SEHNR and FQNEAQ (reference sequence). In DNA, the CDR3 is TGTGCCAGCAGCCAAAAGGATAGAAATTCACCCCTCCACTTT. This codes for CASSQKDRNSPLHF.

This clone was counted ten times or more. The genes are TRBV2 and TRBJ1-6, with D unclear. Trimming shortened V by 8 bases and J by 5 bases, and 13 bases separated the two germline ends. In germline, CDR1 is SNHLY, CDR2 FYNNEI. CDR3 length: 14 amino acids. In DNA, the CDR3 is TGTGCCAGCGAAAGACGGGAACATAATTCACCCCTCCACTTT. Its protein product is CASERREHNSPLHF.

J is TRBJ1-1 and V is TRBV10-3; no clear D gene. V lost 0 bases and J lost 0, with 8 bases in between. The CDR3 is 15 residues long. Germline V gene lookup returns CDR1 ENHRY and CDR2 SYGVKD. This chain's CDR3 is CAISESPNMNTEAFF. CDR3 nucleotide sequence: TGTGCCATCAGTGAGTCGCCGAACATGAACACTGAAGCTTTCTTT.

This clone was observed once. The sample has other DNA sequences that encode this CDR3 too. The V and J genes are TRBV6-5 and TRBJ2-7; a weak D match, TRBD1 (6 bases). Trimming cost V 0 bases and J 3 bases, with 9 bases left between them. The CDR3 covers 14 residues. Per germline, CDR1 MNHEY and CDR2 SVGAGI. The CDR3 loop reads CASSYSTGRYEQYF. The DNA of the CDR3 is TGTGCCAGCAGTTACTCGACAGGCCGCTACGAGCAGTACTTC.

V is TRBV5-6 and J is TRBJ1-1; D might be TRBD1 (5 bases). The CDR3 length is 14 residues. The germline V gene encodes CDR1 SGHDT and CDR2 YYEEEE. V lost 2 bases and J 4 bases, leaving 12 bases between the germline ends. The CDR3: CASSFIQGGTEAFF. CDR3 DNA: TGTGCCAGCAGCTTTATCCAGGGTGGCACTGAAGCTTTCTTT.

This rearrangement joins TRBV28 to TRBJ2-7; possible D gene TRBD2, 6 bases. Germline V gene lookup returns CDR1 MDHEN and CDR2 SYDVKM. This CDR3 is 20 amino acids long. Trimming took off 8 bases at V and 0 bases at J, with 32 bases between the two ends. The CDR3 DNA is TGTGCCAGCTCCTTAGGCCCTTTATCCGGGACTTTCCGGAGCTCCTACGAGCAGTACTTC. This encodes CASSLGPLSGTFRSSYEQYF.

This rearrangement joins TRBV19 to TRBJ1-1, with 9 positions matching TRBD1. The CDR3 runs to 17 residues. The germline V gene encodes CDR1 LNHDA and CDR2 SQIVND (reference sequence). V dropped 0 bases and J dropped 7; count of bases not matched to a gene: 12. Here the CDR3 reads CASSIDLQDRGTIEAFF. Written as DNA, the CDR3 is TGTGCCAGTAGTATAGATCTCCAAGACAGGGGGACAATTGAAGCTTTCTTT.

The V call is TRBV19, the J call TRBJ2-7, with D perhaps given as TRBD1 or TRBD2 (6 bases each). The CDR3 covers 13 residues. Germline V gene data show CDR1 as LNHDA and CDR2 as SQIVND (reference sequence). V was pared by 11 bases and J by 0 bases, with 14 bases between. DNA for the CDR3: TGTGCCTCGAAAAGGGGGGCCTCCTACGAGCAGTACTTC. Protein: CASKRGASYEQYF.

The chain links TRBV30 to TRBJ1-4; a possible D gene is TRBD1 (5 bases). Germline assignment: CDR1 GTSNPN and CDR2 SVGIG (reference sequence). The V end lost 0 bases, the J end lost 7 bases, and 21 bases lay between the germline ends. The length of the CDR3 is 17 residues. CDR3 region: CAWSVPANDPGIEKLFF. The DNA of the CDR3 is TGTGCCTGGAGTGTACCGGCGAACGACCCAGGGATTGAAAAACTGTTTTTT. Complete variable domain (other parts from reference TRBV30 and TRBJ1-4): SQTIHQWPATLVQPVGSPLSLECTVEGTSNPNLYWYRQAAGRGLQLLFYSVGIGQISSEVPQNLSASRPQDRQFILSSKKLLLSDSGFYLCAWSVPANDPGIEKLFFGSGTQLSVL.

The chain carries TRBV10-3 and TRBJ2-3; the match to TRBD1 covers 7 bases. Unmatched junction bases numbered 0, after V lost 3 bases and J lost 0 bases. The germline V gene has CDR1 ENHRY and CDR2 SYGVKD. The CDR3 is made up of 14 amino acids. The CDR3 DNA reads TGTGCCATCAGTGACAGGGGGAGCACAGATACGCAGTATTTT. Amino acids: CAISDRGSTDTQYF.

V gene TRBV18 combines with J gene TRBJ1-5; no firm D call. The germline V and J ends were trimmed by 3 bases and 4 bases, with 16 bases remaining between them. CDR3 size: 16 residues. The V gene's germline CDR1 is KGHSH and CDR2 LQKENI. The CDR3 nucleotides are TGTGCCAGCTCACCCATGGCGGTGGCCGTAAATCAGCCCCAGCATTTT. Translating it yields CASSPMAVAVNQPQHF.

The gene calls are TRBV7-2 and TRBJ2-4; perhaps TRBD2 as D (7 bases). The CDR3 extends over 15 amino acids. The ends were cut back, 1 base at V and 5 bases at J, with 12 bases in the middle. CDR1 is SGHTA, CDR2 FQGNSA, per germline. This chain's CDR3 is CASSLVGGVENIQYF. The CDR3 DNA reads as TGTGCCAGCAGCTTAGTAGGGGGGGTGGAAAACATTCAGTACTTC.

The CDR3 DNA sequence: TGCGCCAGCAGCTTCGGACAGGGCCACCAAGAGACCCAGTACTTC. As protein: CASSFGQGHQETQYF. The gene calls are TRBV5-1 and TRBJ2-5; 8 bases agree with TRBD1. CDR3 length equals 15 residues. Germline CDR1 is SGHRS and CDR2 is YFSETQ. The V segment lost 2 bases and the J segment 0 bases; nucleotides outside the gene matches: 3.

The chain recombines TRBV9 with TRBJ2-7; 9 bases are shared with TRBD2. This CDR3 has 16 amino acids. The V and J ends lost 0 bases and 3 bases, in that order; junction bases with no gene match: 7. Germline CDR1 is SGDLS and CDR2 is YYNGEE. CDR3 DNA: TGTGCCAGCAGCGTAGATCTAGCGGGGACTATCTACGAGCAGTACTTC. Translation: CASSVDLAGTIYEQYF.